The 13 T cell receptor beta chains below come from one sample, sequenced in a study of beta chain features in type 1 diabetes. Their cognate antigens are unknown. What was sequenced were expressed TCRB transcripts, since all of the isolated RNA had been reverse transcribed. Data came from immunoSEQ multiplex PCR; TCRdb stores just in-frame clones and leaves some out. Among a few hundred thousand clones listed, roughly a tenth were seen once. Study-level findings and limits: Across all four CD4+ subsets, people with type 1 diabetes showed modestly shorter TCRB CDR3s.

The source material was naive CD4+ T cells from blood. The receptors were gathered from a man aged 30 to 45 with type 1 diabetes.

The chain couples TRBV29-1 to TRBJ1-4; D possibly corresponds to TRBD1 (6 bases). The ends were cut back, 4 bases at V and 5 bases at J, with 11 bases in the middle. The CDR3 runs to 13 residues. Germline CDR1 is SQVTM and CDR2 is ANQGSEA. The chain's CDR3 is CSVGWGRNEKLFF. The CDR3, as DNA: TGCAGCGTTGGTTGGGGGCGGAATGAAAAACTGTTTTTT.

This clone occurred a few times. The chain's CDR3 is CASSVGWGSPLHF. CDR3 nucleotides: TGTGCCAGCAGCGTAGGATGGGGCTCACCCCTCCACTTT. The genes are TRBV9 and TRBJ1-6; perhaps TRBD1 as D (5 bases). V gave up 0 bases and J gave up 10 bases, with 8 bases separating them. The CDR3 sequence is 13 residues long. CDR1 is SGDLS and CDR2 is YYNGEE in the germline V gene.

There are a few counts of this clone. This chain connects TRBV5-4 to TRBJ2-3, with 13 bases lining up with TRBD2. The CDR3 is made up of 17 amino acids. V lost 5 bases to trimming and J lost 2 bases; unmatched junction nucleotides: 8. Germline-derived CDR1 and CDR2 are SGHNT and YYREEE (reference sequence). The CDR3 nucleotides read TGTGCCAGCAGTTCCGGGACTAGCGGGACCAACACAGATACGCAGTATTTT. Translating it yields CASSSGTSGTNTDTQYF.

This clone was detected a few times. This chain connects TRBV5-4 to TRBJ2-1; TRBD1 matches 8 bases. V was pared by 7 bases and J by 0 bases, with 6 bases of the junction left unmatched. Germline CDR1 reads SGHNT; CDR2 reads YYREEE (reference sequence). The CDR3 sequence is 15 residues long. CDR3 in DNA: TGTGCCAGCGCCATTGGGACAGGCTCCTACAATGAGCAGTTCTTC. Encoded protein: CASAIGTGSYNEQFF. Looking up the rest from reference TRBV5-4 and TRBJ2-1 gives the full variable domain: ETGVTQSPTHLIKTRGQQVTLRCSSQSGHNTVSWYQQALGQGPQFIFQYYREEENGRGNFPPRFSGLQFPNYSSELNVNALELDDSALYLCASAIGTGSYNEQFFGPGTRLTVL.

A few counts support this clone. V gene TRBV28 combines with J gene TRBJ2-1; tentative D call: TRBD2 (5 bases). Trimming shortened V by 2 bases and J by 7 bases, and 12 bases separated the two germline ends. The CDR3 totals 14 residues. From germline, CDR1 is MDHEN and CDR2 SYDVKM. As DNA, the CDR3 is TGTGCCAGCAGTTTAAGAGGGCCGCAAAATGAGCAGTTCTTC. Protein product: CASSLRGPQNEQFF.

This clone has just a few counts. The J gene is TRBJ2-7, the V gene TRBV6-1; D not certain. There are 15 residues in the CDR3. CDR1 is MNHNS and CDR2 is SASEGT in the germline V gene. Trimming took 2 bases from V and 3 from J, leaving 14 bases between them. The CDR3 sequence is CASSEFGPLSYEQYF. The CDR3 region has the DNA TGTGCCAGCAGTGAATTCGGTCCCTTAAGCTACGAGCAGTACTTC.

The rearrangement joins TRBV7-2 to TRBJ2-5; tentatively, D is TRBD1 (5 bases). Germline CDR1 is SGHTA and CDR2 is FQGNSA. V lost 4 bases to trimming and J lost 5 bases, with 14 bases between them. The CDR3 runs 14 residues. CDR3 in amino acids: CASSSYWGSETQYF. The CDR3 DNA follows: TGTGCCAGCAGCTCTTACTGGGGCTCGGAGACCCAGTACTTC.

This clone was picked up a small number of times. This chain connects TRBV9 to TRBJ2-1; TRBD1 matches 7 bases. Germline values: CDR1 SGDLS, CDR2 YYNGEE. Losses at the gene ends were 0 bases for V and 9 bases for J; bases not matched to a gene: 12. The CDR3 covers 16 residues. The CDR3 is CASSVAVPRSGGEQFF. CDR3 nucleotide sequence: TGTGCCAGCAGCGTAGCGGTTCCCCGGTCAGGGGGTGAGCAGTTCTTC.

This clone was counted only a few times. The chain links TRBV29-1 to TRBJ1-1; D uncertain. Trimming cost V 7 bases and J 2 bases, with 11 bases left between them. The CDR3 spans 12 residues. Germline CDR1 and CDR2: SQVTM and ANQGSEA. CDR3 DNA sequence: TGCAGCGGTGAGGGAGCTAACACTGAAGCTTTCTTT. It encodes CSGEGANTEAFF.

The V gene is TRBV18, the J gene TRBJ2-7; D might be TRBD1 (6 bases). Trimming left V 3 bases short and J 2 bases short, with 14 bases between. There are 15 residues in the CDR3. CDR1 and CDR2 from the germline V gene are KGHSH and LQKENI. In nucleotides, the CDR3 is TGTGCCAGCTCACCGGACATACAGGGTCCCTACGAGCAGTACTTC. Residues: CASSPDIQGPYEQYF.

This clone was detected a few times. The V call is TRBV29-1, the J call TRBJ2-1, with no clear D. Germline V CDR1 and CDR2: SQVTM, ANQGSEA. The CDR3 totals 12 residues. This chain's CDR3 is CSTSRLRNEQFF. Here the CDR3 DNA reads TGCTCCACGTCGCGGTTACGCAATGAGCAGTTCTTC.

The chain uses TRBV30 and TRBJ1-5; no reliable D call. Germline V CDR1 and CDR2: GTSNPN, SVGIG (reference sequence). Trimming removed 1 base at V and 2 bases at J, with 9 bases between. This CDR3 has 14 residues. CDR3 DNA: TGTGCCTGGAGTGGGCCCGGGGGCAATCAGCCCCAGCATTTT. Translating gives CAWSGPGGNQPQHF.

This clone showed up just a few times. The chain combines TRBV19 with TRBJ2-1; TRBD1 is a possible D gene (5 bases). The CDR3 length is 14 residues. Per the germline V gene, CDR1 is LNHDA and CDR2 is SQIVND (reference sequence). Trimming removed 3 bases at V and 4 bases at J, with 10 bases between. CDR3: CASSIGDRYNEQFF. Here the CDR3 DNA reads TGTGCCAGTAGTATCGGAGACAGATACAATGAGCAGTTCTTC.